Presented here are 11 T cell receptor beta chains from one specimen sequenced in a study of tumor and adjacent non-tumor tissue in lung cancer. TCRbeta libraries were built with three rounds of nested PCR, modified from ARM-PCR. TCRdb processed the multiplex PCR reads anew with MiXCR; each CDR3 protein has one entry. Of about 93,000 distinct CDR3 sequences listed, less than 75% are singletons. This sample's RNA came from whole unsorted tissue. The sequenced sample consisted of lung tumor tissue. The receptors derive from a man in his sixties with non-small cell lung cancer.

Comments on this clonotype: A clone one base away is much larger, so this may be a read error. The J gene is TRBJ2-5, the V gene TRBV5-4; D is perhaps TRBD1 (6 bases). The germline gives CDR1 SGHNT, CDR2 YYREEE (reference sequence). CDR3 length: 15 residues. CDR3 sequence (DNA): TGTGCCAGCAGCTTCGTGGCAGGGGCACAAGAGACCCGGTACTTC. Translation gives CASSFVAGAQETRYF. Full variable domain (remainder filled in from reference TRBV5-4 and TRBJ2-5): ETGVTQSPTHLIKTRGQQVTLRCSSQSGHNTVSWYQQALGQGPQFIFQYYREEENGRGNFPPRFSGLQFPNYSSELNVNALELDDSALYLCASSFVAGAQETRYFGPGTRLLVL.

This clonotype showed up many times. The V and J genes are TRBV29-1 and TRBJ2-6; D gene unclear. Germline CDR1 is SQVTM and CDR2 is ANQGSEA. The CDR3 consists of 14 residues. The V and J ends lost 4 bases and 0 bases respectively, with 7 bases between them. The CDR3 coding sequence is TGCAGCGTTGTCGTGCACTCTGGGGCCAACGTCCTGACTTTC. Protein product: CSVVVHSGANVLTF.

This chain links TRBV6-5 with TRBJ1-2; 7 bases fit TRBD1. Germline V CDR1 and CDR2: MNHEY, SVGAGI. The CDR3 contains 13 residues. J was trimmed by 10 bases and V by 5 bases; bases with no gene match: 10. The CDR3 spells CASSLKGGTFYTF. CDR3 bases: TGTGCCAGCAGTCTCAAAGGGGGCACATTCTACACCTTC.

This chain joins TRBV4-2 and TRBJ1-6; possibly TRBD1 for D (6 bases). The germline V gene has CDR1 LGHNA and CDR2 YNFKEQ. CDR3 length: 18 amino acids. Trimming shortened V by 0 bases and J by 6 bases, and 18 bases separated the two germline ends. The chain's CDR3 is CASSQDEKWDKINSPLHF. CDR3 DNA sequence: TGTGCCAGCAGCCAAGACGAGAAATGGGACAAGATTAATTCACCCCTCCACTTT.

The sample holds many counts of this clonotype. The rearrangement uses TRBV6-6 and TRBJ1-2; D unclear. V was trimmed by 1 base and J by 8 bases, leaving 8 bases between them. The CDR3 contains 12 residues. Germline assignment: CDR1 MNHNY and CDR2 SVGAGI (reference sequence). This CDR3 reads CASSYFEDGYTF. In DNA, the CDR3 is TGTGCCAGCAGTTACTTCGAGGACGGCTACACCTTC.

As for this clonotype: Here the CDR3 omits its conserved ending phenylalanine or tryptophan, so a read error is the likely source. The DNA is left out, because the CDR3 cannot be placed on it with certainty; the CDR3 is given as TCRdb lists it. The chain carries TRBV20-1 and TRBJ2-2; the table gives TRBD1 as D, unverified against the DNA. CDR1 is DFQATT and CDR2 is SNEGSKA in the germline V gene (reference sequence). The CDR3 numbers 14 amino acids, ends counted. The CDR3 region is CSAIGTANTGELFY.

Concerning this clonotype itself: One end of the junction is discordant with germline, which a read error may explain. The chain has TRBV4-3 and TRBJ2-5; D uncertain. This CDR3 is built from 13 residues. Germline-derived CDR1 and CDR2 are LGHNA and YSLEER. The CDR3 protein is CASNQEDEKTQYF. The CDR3 DNA reads TGCGCCAGCAACCAAGAAGACGAGAAGACCCAATACTTC.

Details on this clonotype: At one of its ends the junction is not consistent with the germline gene, which may arise from a read error. CDR3: CSVERVGLPQETQCF. The CDR3, as DNA: TGCAGCGTTGAAAGGGTGGGTTTACCTCAAGAGACCCAGTGCTTC. The gene calls are TRBV29-1 and TRBJ2-5; D remains unclear. The CDR3 has 15 amino acids. Germline CDR1 SQVTM, CDR2 ANQGSEA. The variable domain in full, with the rest retrieved from reference TRBV29-1 and TRBJ2-5, is SAVISQKPSRDICQRGTSLTIQCQVDSQVTMMFWYRQQPGQSLTLIATANQGSEATYESGFVIDKFPISRPNLTFSTLTVSNMSPEDSSIYLCSVERVGLPQETQCFGPGTRLLVL.

Details on this clonotype: Its ends do not fully match the called genes, so a read error is possible. This chain's CDR3 is CASSDPGGPGLLAYNEQFF. CDR3 in DNA: TGTGCCAGCAGTGATCCGGGAGGGCCGGGGTTGCTCGCCTACAATGAGCAGTTCTTT. This sequence joins TRBV6-1 and TRBJ2-1; 8 bases fit TRBD2. CDR1 MNHNS and CDR2 SASEGT come from the germline V gene. The CDR3 spans 19 residues.

On this clonotype: A much bigger clone sits one base away, suggesting this may be a read error. This chain uses TRBV12-3 or TRBV12-4 with TRBJ1-5, with D perhaps TRBD1 (6 bases). Trimming left V 6 bases short and J 5 bases short, with 20 bases between. This CDR3 has 16 residues. The DNA of the CDR3 is TGTGCCAGCAGCCGGCGAAGGGACAAGCGTTATCAGCCCCAGCATTTT. Its translation: CASSRRRDKRYQPQHF.

The rearrangement joins TRBV28 to TRBJ1-5; TRBD1 might be the D (6 bases). The V end lost 6 bases, the J end lost 2 bases, and 23 bases lay between the germline ends. The germline V gene has CDR1 MDHEN and CDR2 SYDVKM. This CDR3 is 18 amino acids long. CDR3 coding DNA: TGTGCCAGCAGCCGCGGGCGGGGGGCTTTGGATGGCAATCAGCCCCAGCATTTT. Its protein is CASSRGRGALDGNQPQHF.